The rows below give T cell receptor beta chains drawn from one sample of a study of blood T cell repertoires in COVID-19. Sequencing was performed with immunoSEQ multiplex PCR; in TCRdb, only in-frame clones are kept and a portion is missing. The sample consists of 100,000 to 150,000 clones, about 74% of them appearing once. Source material: peripheral blood. Receptors were obtained from a man aged 55 to 70 with acute or convalescent COVID-19. Each CDR3 is given with its conserved first and last residue. The D gene is left open where the match is weak. Some rows mark clone size as missing; the rest say once, few, many or name a class of expanded clone.

TRBV11-1	NA	TRBJ2-7	NA	12	TGTGCCAGCAGCTTAATCTCGGGCGAGCAGTACTTC	CASSLISGEQYF
TRBV19	NA	TRBJ2-1	NA	15	TGTGCCAGTAGTATTGGGCCCGTCAGATTTCAAGAGCAGTTCTTC	CASSIGPVRFQEQFF
TRBV28	NA	TRBJ1-6	NA	17	TGTGCCAGCAGACGCCTACAGACACCGACCTATAATTCACCCCTCCACTTT	CASRRLQTPTYNSPLHF
TRBV18	TRBD1	TRBJ1-1	NA	13	TGTGCCAGCACGGGACAGCCGAACACTGAAGCTTTCTTT	CASTGQPNTEAFF
TRBV3-1/TRBV3-2	TRBD1	TRBJ2-1	few	15	TGTGCCAGCAGCCAAGAGGGACAGGGGGCGGATGAGCAGTTCTTC	CASSQEGQGADEQFF
TRBV4-1	NA	TRBJ2-3	NA	16	TGCGCCAGCAGCCAGACAAGGGGGGGGTGGTCGGATACGCAGTATTTT	CASSQTRGGWSDTQYF
TRBV7-9	TRBD1	TRBJ2-5	once	14	TGTGCCAGCAGCTTGGGACAGCCAGGGGAGACCCAGTACTTC	CASSLGQPGETQYF
TRBV24-1	NA	TRBJ1-5	NA	15	TGTGCCACCAGTGATGGACAGCTTAGCAATCAGCCCCAGCATTTT	CATSDGQLSNQPQHF
TRBV30	TRBD1	TRBJ1-6	NA	15	TGTGCCTGGAGTGCTCAACAGGGGACGAATTCACCCCTCCACTTT	CAWSAQQGTNSPLHF
TRBV5-1	NA	TRBJ1-3	NA	14	TGCGCCAGCTGCCCGGGGGGAGCGGGAAACACCATATATTTT	CASCPGGAGNTIYF
TRBV27	NA	TRBJ1-4	NA	14	TGTGCCAGCAGCCCGGGGGGGGCTAATGAAAAACTGTTTTTT	CASSPGGANEKLFF
TRBV7-9	NA	TRBJ1-2	NA	13	TGTGCCAGCAGCTTTTACAGCCAGGGTGGCTACACCTTC	CASSFYSQGGYTF
TRBV2	TRBD1	TRBJ2-2	NA	15	TGTGCCAGCAGGACCGGGACAGCGAACACCGGGGAGCTGTTTTTT	CASRTGTANTGELFF
TRBV21-1	NA	TRBJ2-3	NA	17	TGTGCCAGCAGCAAAGGGGAGTCGGGACTAGACACAGATACGCAGTATTTT	CASSKGESGLDTDTQYF
TRBV5-1	NA	TRBJ2-6	NA	16	TGCGCCAGCAGCTTGGCCACGGGGGCTGGGGCCAACGTCCTGACTTTC	CASSLATGAGANVLTF
TRBV9	NA	TRBJ1-4	NA	15	TGTGCCAGCAGCTTCCAGGGGTCAACTAATGAAAAACTGTTTTTT	CASSFQGSTNEKLFF
TRBV7-9	TRBD1	TRBJ2-7	NA	16	TGTGCCAGCAGCTCGATCCAACAGGGGAACTCCTACGAGCAGTACTTC	CASSSIQQGNSYEQYF
TRBV27	TRBD1	TRBJ1-2	NA	14	TGTGCCAGCAGTCCATCAACAGGGGACTATGGCTACACCTTC	CASSPSTGDYGYTF
TRBV3-1/TRBV3-2	NA	TRBJ2-1	NA	14	TGTGCCAGCAGCCCTTCTCGGACTTACAATGAGCAGTTCTTC	CASSPSRTYNEQFF
TRBV15	NA	TRBJ2-5	NA	15	TGTGCCACCAGCAGAGACGGGGGAGGAGGAGAGACCCAGTACTTC	CATSRDGGGGETQYF
TRBV7-9	NA	TRBJ1-6	few	13	TGTGCCAGCAGCTATGGGCGAGATTCACCCCTCCACTTT	CASSYGRDSPLHF
TRBV9	TRBD1	TRBJ1-2	NA	17	TGTGCCAGCAGCGGACGCTCTGCAGGGGGCTTTAACTATGGCTACACCTTC	CASSGRSAGGFNYGYTF
TRBV11-3	NA	TRBJ2-1	NA	13	TGTGCCAGCAGCCACCCCCGAGCGGATGAGCAGTTCTTC	CASSHPRADEQFF
TRBV11-2	TRBD1	TRBJ1-5	NA	16	TGTGCCAGCAGCTTAGGCAGGGGGCTCAGCAATCAGCCCCAGCATTTT	CASSLGRGLSNQPQHF
TRBV11-2	NA	TRBJ1-1	NA	13	TGTGCCAGCAGCTTAGGGCTGAACACTGAAGCTTTCTTT	CASSLGLNTEAFF
TRBV7-3	TRBD2	TRBJ2-3	few	15	TGTGCCAGCAGCTTAATGGGCCTAGCGGCAGATACGCAGTATTTT	CASSLMGLAADTQYF